A single sample gave rise to the 7 T cell receptor beta chains below, sequenced in a study of post-analysis software for immune sequencing data. Findings and caveats of the study: Relative to controls, patients had a few TRBV segments at higher frequency, with TRBV5-6, TRBV5-1 and TRBV20-1 among these.

These TCRs are of unknown antigen specificity. TCR beta cDNA libraries had unique molecular identifiers. TCRdb processed the PCR reads anew with MiXCR; each CDR3 protein has one entry. Among approximately 770,000 distinct CDR3 sequences listed, around 42% were seen once. Sequencing was performed on blood. These receptor sequences come from a girl under 18 with multiple sclerosis.

The chain's CDR3 is CASSVLEGPGQGGGYTF. The CDR3 DNA reads TGTGCCAGCAGCGTACTAGAAGGTCCGGGACAGGGTGGGGGCTACACCTTC. The chain links TRBV9 to TRBJ1-2; 9 bases align to TRBD1. The ends lost 1 base at V and 8 bases at J; junction bases unmatched: 15. CDR3 length: 17 residues. The germline gives CDR1 SGDLS, CDR2 YYNGEE.

This clonotype was picked up one time. The chain has TRBV6-6 and TRBJ2-5, with TRBD2 matching over 8 bases. J was trimmed by 11 bases and V by 6 bases; bases with no gene match: 14. This CDR3 region has 14 residues. In germline, CDR1 is MNHNY, CDR2 SVGAGI (reference sequence). The chain's CDR3 is CASSPGLEFNEQYF. CDR3 bases: TGTGCCAGCAGCCCGGGACTAGAGTTCAATGAGCAGTACTTC.

This clonotype was recorded a few times. The V call is TRBV12-3 or TRBV12-4, the J call TRBJ2-3, with D perhaps matching TRBD2 (5 bases). The CDR3 runs 14 residues. V lost 3 bases to trimming and J lost 3 bases, with 10 bases between them. Here the CDR3 DNA reads TGTGCCAGCAGTTTTCGGCGGGCGACAGATACGCAGTATTTT. Its protein is CASSFRRATDTQYF.

The rearrangement uses TRBV5-1 and TRBJ1-1; 8 nucleotides agree with TRBD1. The CDR3 consists of 15 residues. V gave up 4 bases and J gave up 4 bases; unmatched junction bases: 9. From germline, CDR1 is SGHRS and CDR2 YFSETQ. CDR3 sequence reads: CASSKTGAAITEAFF. The CDR3 bases are TGCGCCAGCAGCAAGACAGGGGCGGCGATCACTGAAGCTTTCTTT.

This clonotype has only one observation. The chain uses TRBV29-1 and TRBJ1-5; the match to TRBD1 covers 7 bases. This CDR3 has 13 amino acids. The germline V gene has CDR1 SQVTM and CDR2 ANQGSEA. V shed 7 bases and J 5 bases; nucleotides not matched to a gene: 8. CDR3 bases: TGCAGCGCAAGACAGGGAAAGGATCAGCCCCAGCATTTT. This translates into CSARQGKDQPQHF.

The CDR3 bases are TGTGCCAGCAGCTCTGCAGGGGAAACCCACAATGAGCAGTTCTTC. Translating gives CASSSAGETHNEQFF. The gene calls are TRBV5-6 and TRBJ2-1; possibly TRBD1 for D (6 bases). From germline, CDR1 is SGHDT and CDR2 YYEEEE. V was clipped by 3 bases and J by 5 bases, with 15 bases between them. CDR3 length equals 15 residues.

The sample holds many counts of this clonotype. The chain is built from TRBV20-1 and TRBJ2-6; D tentatively fits TRBD1 or TRBD2 (5 bases each). Trimming pared 0 bases from V and 2 bases from J, leaving 11 bases between. The CDR3 totals 16 residues. CDR1 and CDR2 (germline): DFQATT, SNEGSKA (reference sequence). This chain's CDR3 is CSARDGGVAGANVLTF. CDR3 bases: TGCAGTGCTAGAGATGGGGGAGTCGCTGGGGCCAACGTCCTGACTTTC.